This T cell receptor beta chain was captured by sequencing in a study of T cell repertoires in cytomegalovirus infection. CDR3 length: 15 amino acids. The trim removed 6 bases at V and 2 bases at J, leaving 10 bases unmatched. Germline V gene sequence: CDR1 MDHEN, CDR2 SYDVKM. TCRdb re-derived calls from the reads in MiXCR, one entry per CDR3 protein. The sample holds hundreds of thousands of distinct CDR3 sequences; roughly 35% are singletons and the top ten take 2.5% to 3.5%. This rearrangement joins TRBV28 to TRBJ2-7; 7 positions agree with TRBD2. Specimen: PBMCs. The TCR sequence derives from a human donor in good health (CMV status not recorded). Some clones in this sample may be carry-over from other donors' samples. CDR3 nucleotide sequence: TGTGCCAGCAGCCTCCCTAGCGGTCCTACCTACGAGCAGTACTTC. It is translated as CASSLPSGPTYEQYF.